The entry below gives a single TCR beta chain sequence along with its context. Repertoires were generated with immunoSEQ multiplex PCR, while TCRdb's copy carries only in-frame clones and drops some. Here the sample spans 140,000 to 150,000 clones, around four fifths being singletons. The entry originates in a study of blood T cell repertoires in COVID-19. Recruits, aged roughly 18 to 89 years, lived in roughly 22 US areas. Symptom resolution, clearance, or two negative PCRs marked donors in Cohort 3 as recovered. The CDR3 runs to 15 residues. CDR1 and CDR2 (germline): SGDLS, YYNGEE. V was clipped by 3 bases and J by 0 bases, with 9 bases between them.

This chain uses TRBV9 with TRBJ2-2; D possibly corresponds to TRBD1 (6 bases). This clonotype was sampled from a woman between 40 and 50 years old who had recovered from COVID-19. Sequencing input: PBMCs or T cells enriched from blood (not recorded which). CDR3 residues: CASSAGTTNTGELFF. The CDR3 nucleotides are TGTGCCAGCAGCGCGGGGACAACGAACACCGGGGAGCTGTTTTTT. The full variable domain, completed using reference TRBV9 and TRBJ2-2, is DSGVTQTPKHLITATGQRVTLRCSPRSGDLSVYWYQQSLDQGLQFLIQYYNGEERAKGNILERFSAQQFPDLHSELNLSSLELGDSALYFCASSAGTTNTGELFFGEGSRLTVL.